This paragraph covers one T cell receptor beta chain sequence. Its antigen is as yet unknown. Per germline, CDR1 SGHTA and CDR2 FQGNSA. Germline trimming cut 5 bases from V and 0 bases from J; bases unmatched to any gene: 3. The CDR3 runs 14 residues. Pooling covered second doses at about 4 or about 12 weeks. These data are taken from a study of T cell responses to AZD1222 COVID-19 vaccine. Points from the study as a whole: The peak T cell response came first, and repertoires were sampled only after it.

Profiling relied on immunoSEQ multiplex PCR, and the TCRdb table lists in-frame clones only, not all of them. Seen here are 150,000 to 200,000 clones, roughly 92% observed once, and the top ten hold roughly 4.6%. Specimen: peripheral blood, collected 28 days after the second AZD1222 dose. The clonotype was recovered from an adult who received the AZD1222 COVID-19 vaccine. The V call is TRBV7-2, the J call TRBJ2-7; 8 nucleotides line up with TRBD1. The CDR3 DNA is TGTGCCAGCAGCCAACAGGGGGGCTCCTACGAGCAGTACTTC. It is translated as CASSQQGGSYEQYF.